These 7 T cell receptor beta chains share one sample of origin, sequenced in a study of CD8 T cells in Susac syndrome. Random hexamers primed reverse transcription of about 0.5 to 1 ug RNA. TCRdb reprocessed the immunoSEQ multiplex PCR reads via MiXCR and lists one record per CDR3 protein. The data contain some 250,000 distinct CDR3 sequences, almost 97% of them singletons. Input material: CD4+ T cells from PBMCs. Receptors originate from a human donor with Susac syndrome.

The CDR3 loop is CSVELAGFGNTIYF. CDR3 bases: TGCAGCGTTGAGCTTGCGGGTTTTGGAAACACCATATATTTT. This chain connects TRBV29-1 to TRBJ1-3; D not certain. Trimming removed 3 bases from V and 3 bases from J, with 12 bases in between. This CDR3 is 14 amino acids long. CDR1 SQVTM and CDR2 ANQGSEA come from the germline V gene.

The chain joins TRBV18 to TRBJ1-2; TRBD1 agrees at 9 bases. Germline CDR1 is KGHSH and CDR2 is LQKENI. With 3 bases clipped from V and 8 bases from J, the junction kept 4 bases outside the gene matches. The length of the CDR3 is 13 residues. Written as DNA, the CDR3 is TGTGCCAGCTCACCGACAGGGGGATTCGGCTACACCTTC. Protein product: CASSPTGGFGYTF.

This clonotype was seen only once. V and J are TRBV11-2 and TRBJ2-1, with TRBD2 matching 8 bases. After removal of 5 bases from V and 8 bases from J, the junction contained 14 bases not matched to a gene. The CDR3 contains 16 residues. The V gene's germline CDR1 is SGHAT and CDR2 FQNNGV. The CDR3 reads CASSRPKRESVHEQFF. The CDR3 region has the DNA TGTGCCAGCAGCCGCCCAAAGCGGGAGTCTGTCCATGAGCAGTTCTTC.

The rearrangement joins TRBV29-1 to TRBJ1-2, with unresolved D. This CDR3 has 13 amino acids. CDR1 is SQVTM and CDR2 is ANQGSEA in the germline V gene. The V end was cut by 6 bases, the J end by 4 bases, with 15 bases between. The CDR3 spells CSVGDRTFYGYTF. DNA for the CDR3: TGCAGCGTAGGAGATAGGACCTTCTATGGCTACACCTTC.

This chain joins TRBV18 and TRBJ2-7; D perhaps matches TRBD1 (5 bases). The CDR3 spans 15 residues. Germline V gene data show CDR1 as KGHSH and CDR2 as LQKENI. Trimming left V 0 bases short and J 5 bases short, with 14 bases between. CDR3 residues: CASSPPREYTDEQYF. The CDR3, as DNA: TGTGCCAGCTCACCACCCAGGGAATATACCGACGAGCAGTACTTC. The full variable domain, with the rest looked up from reference TRBV18 and TRBJ2-7, is NAGVMQNPRHLVRRRGQEARLRCSPMKGHSHVYWYRQLPEEGLKFMVYLQKENIIDESGMPKERFSAEFPKEGPSILRIQQVVRGDSAAYFCASSPPREYTDEQYFGPGTRLTVT.

The chain carries TRBV14 and TRBJ2-1, with 8 bases fitting TRBD1. The V gene end was trimmed by 0 bases and the J gene end by 4 bases; junction bases not matched to a gene: 8. Looked up from germline, CDR1 is SGHDN and CDR2 is FVKESK. The CDR3 contains 17 residues. The CDR3 loop reads CASSQEGVQGAYNEQFF. CDR3 sequence (DNA): TGTGCCAGCAGCCAAGAAGGGGTCCAGGGGGCTTACAATGAGCAGTTCTTC.

The rearrangement links TRBV11-1 to TRBJ2-5; possibly TRBD2 for D (6 bases). There are 16 residues in the CDR3. Germline V gives CDR1 SGHAT, CDR2 FQDESV (reference sequence). The V end lost 5 bases, the J end lost 3 bases, and 19 bases lay between the germline ends. CDR3 protein: CASSLPGDPEKETQYF. CDR3 DNA sequence: TGTGCCAGCAGCCTACCGGGGGACCCAGAAAAAGAGACCCAGTACTTC.